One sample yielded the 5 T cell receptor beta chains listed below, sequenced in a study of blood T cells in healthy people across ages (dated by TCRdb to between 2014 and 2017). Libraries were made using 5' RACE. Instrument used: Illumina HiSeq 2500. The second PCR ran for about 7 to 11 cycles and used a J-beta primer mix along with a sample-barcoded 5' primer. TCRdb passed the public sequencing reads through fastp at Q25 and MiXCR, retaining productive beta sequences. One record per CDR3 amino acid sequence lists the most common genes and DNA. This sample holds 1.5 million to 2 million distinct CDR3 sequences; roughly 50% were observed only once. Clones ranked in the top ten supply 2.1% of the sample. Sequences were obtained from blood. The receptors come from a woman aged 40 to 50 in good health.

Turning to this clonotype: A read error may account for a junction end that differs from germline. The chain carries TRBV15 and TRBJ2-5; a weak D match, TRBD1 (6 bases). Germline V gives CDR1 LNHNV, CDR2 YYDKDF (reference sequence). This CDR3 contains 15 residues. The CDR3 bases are TGTGCCACCTGCAGAGATCAGGGGAAGGGAGAGACCCAGTACTTC. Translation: CATCRDQGKGETQYF.

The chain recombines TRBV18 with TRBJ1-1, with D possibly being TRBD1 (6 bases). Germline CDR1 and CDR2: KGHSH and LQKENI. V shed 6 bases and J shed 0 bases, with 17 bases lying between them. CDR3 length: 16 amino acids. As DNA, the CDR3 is TGTGCCAGCTCTCCCCTTGAGGGACAAGTGAACACTGAAGCTTTCTTT. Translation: CASSPLEGQVNTEAFF. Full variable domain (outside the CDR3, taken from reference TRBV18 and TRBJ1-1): NAGVMQNPRHLVRRRGQEARLRCSPMKGHSHVYWYRQLPEEGLKFMVYLQKENIIDESGMPKERFSAEFPKEGPSILRIQQVVRGDSAAYFCASSPLEGQVNTEAFFGQGTRLTVV.

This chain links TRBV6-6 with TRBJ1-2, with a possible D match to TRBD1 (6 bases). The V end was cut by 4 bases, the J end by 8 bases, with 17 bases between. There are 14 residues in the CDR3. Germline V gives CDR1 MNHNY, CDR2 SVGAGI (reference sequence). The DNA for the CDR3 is TGTGCCAGCAGTTCCTTAACAGGGAAACACGGCTACACCTTC. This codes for CASSSLTGKHGYTF.

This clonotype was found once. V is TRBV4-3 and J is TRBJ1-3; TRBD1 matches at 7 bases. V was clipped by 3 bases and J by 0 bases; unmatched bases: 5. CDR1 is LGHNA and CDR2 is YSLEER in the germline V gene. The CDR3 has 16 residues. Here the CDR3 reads CASSQGTDRSGNTIYF. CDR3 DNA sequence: TGCGCCAGCAGCCAGGGGACAGACCGCTCTGGAAACACCATATATTTT.

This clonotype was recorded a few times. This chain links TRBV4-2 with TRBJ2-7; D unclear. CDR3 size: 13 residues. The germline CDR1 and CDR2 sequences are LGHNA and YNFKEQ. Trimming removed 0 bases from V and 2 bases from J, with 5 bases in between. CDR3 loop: CASSQDLAYEQYF. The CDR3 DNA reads TGTGCCAGCAGCCAAGATCTAGCCTACGAGCAGTACTTC.